These 16 T cell receptor beta chains were all obtained from the same sample, sequenced in a study of T cell repertoires in cytomegalovirus infection. No antigen has been identified for these receptors. One entry per CDR3 protein results from TCRdb running MiXCR on the reads. The table has 100,000 to 150,000 distinct CDR3 sequences, 24% seen once. Sequenced: PBMCs, sequenced either directly or after in vitro stimulation (not recorded which). These receptors originate from a human donor in good health (CMV status not recorded). Some clones in this sample may be carry-over from other donors' samples.

The J gene is TRBJ1-1, the V gene TRBV2, with D hard to call. The CDR3 covers 11 residues. V lost 2 bases to trimming and J lost 7 bases, with 5 bases between them. Germline assignment: CDR1 SNHLY and CDR2 FYNNEI. CDR3 nucleotide sequence: TGTGCCAGCAGTGAAAGGGTTGAAGCTTTCTTT. This codes for CASSERVEAFF. Full variable domain (missing parts from reference TRBV2 and TRBJ1-1): EPEVTQTPSHQVTQMGQEVILRCVPISNHLYFYWYRQILGQKVEFLVSFYNNEISEKSEIFDDQFSVERPDGSNFTLKIRSTKLEDSAMYFCASSERVEAFFGQGTRLTVV.

This clonotype has ten or more counts. V and J are TRBV7-2 and TRBJ2-7; D gene uncertain. CDR1 is SGHTA, CDR2 FQGNSA, per germline. The CDR3 runs to 13 residues. V shed 1 base and J shed 2 bases, with 6 bases lying between them. CDR3 residues: CASSLVETYEQYF. The CDR3, as DNA: TGTGCCAGCAGCTTAGTGGAAACCTACGAGCAGTACTTC.

This clonotype was counted between two and nine times. The chain carries TRBV19 and TRBJ1-1; D call uncertain. The V and J ends lost 6 bases and 4 bases respectively, with 12 bases between them. CDR1 is LNHDA, CDR2 SQIVND, per germline (reference sequence). CDR3 length: 13 residues. The CDR3 here is CASSQRRGTEAFF. The CDR3 DNA sequence: TGTGCCAGTAGCCAAAGGCGTGGCACTGAAGCTTTCTTT.

This chain uses TRBV20-1 with TRBJ1-5; D is uncertain. Germline V gene lookup returns CDR1 DFQATT and CDR2 SNEGSKA (reference sequence). The CDR3 has 13 amino acids. Trimming shortened V by 5 bases and J by 0 bases, and 8 bases separated the two germline ends. In DNA form, the CDR3 reads TGCAGTGCTGGCCGGGATAGCAATCAGCCCCAGCATTTT. It codes for CSAGRDSNQPQHF.

The chain couples TRBV5-1 to TRBJ1-5; D is ambiguous. The CDR3 extends over 17 amino acids. V was trimmed by 0 bases and J by 0 bases, leaving 13 bases between them. The germline V gene encodes CDR1 SGHRS and CDR2 YFSETQ. This CDR3 is CASSLDGKTDSNQPQHF. The CDR3 DNA reads as TGCGCCAGCAGCTTGGACGGTAAGACCGATAGCAATCAGCCCCAGCATTTT.

The chain joins TRBV4-1 to TRBJ2-5; possibly TRBD2 for D (5 bases). Deletions cut 1 base from V and 5 bases from J, with 23 bases between. The CDR3 has 18 amino acids. Germline CDR1 and CDR2: MGHRA and YSYEKL. For the CDR3, the DNA is TGCGCCAGCAGCCAAGTGTTAGGCGGGCACTTTTCGGGGGAGACCCAGTACTTC. Translating gives CASSQVLGGHFSGETQYF.

The table lists this clonotype with many counts. The chain uses TRBV27 and TRBJ2-1, with D perhaps given as TRBD1 or TRBD2 (6 bases each). Germline assignment: CDR1 MNHEY and CDR2 SMNVEV (reference sequence). The CDR3 runs to 14 residues. Trimming took 5 bases from V and 6 from J, leaving 14 bases between them. The CDR3 is CASSAGVEGNEQFF. The CDR3 DNA reads as TGTGCCAGCAGTGCAGGGGTGGAGGGCAATGAGCAGTTCTTC.

The chain employs TRBV19 and TRBJ1-1, with D possibly being TRBD1 (6 bases). This CDR3 region has 13 residues. Per the germline V gene, CDR1 is LNHDA and CDR2 is SQIVND (reference sequence). Trimming took 4 bases from V and 7 from J, leaving 13 bases between them. CDR3: CASSTEQGYEAFF. For the CDR3, the DNA is TGTGCCAGTAGTACGGAACAGGGCTATGAAGCTTTCTTT.

This sequence joins TRBV28 and TRBJ2-5; D remains unclear. Germline lookup yields CDR1 MDHEN and CDR2 SYDVKM. This CDR3 contains 11 residues. Trimming took off 3 bases at V and 6 bases at J, with 5 bases between the two ends. CDR3 loop: CASSFGQTQYF. For the CDR3, the DNA is TGTGCCAGCAGTTTTGGTCAGACCCAGTACTTC.

This clonotype was detected only a few times. This chain uses TRBV12-3 or TRBV12-4 with TRBJ2-7, with D tentatively TRBD1 (7 bases). The CDR3 sequence is 14 residues long. V dropped 1 base and J dropped 6 bases, with 13 bases sitting between them. CDR3 bases: TGTGCCAGCAGTTTAGGCGGGACAGCCCCCGAGCAGTACTTC. Translation gives CASSLGGTAPEQYF.

This clonotype came up a few times. The chain combines TRBV6-1 with TRBJ2-5; TRBD2 matches 8 bases. Germline CDR1 reads MNHNS; CDR2 reads SASEGT. The V segment lost 6 bases and the J segment 1 base; nucleotides outside the gene matches: 13. This CDR3 comprises 17 residues. The CDR3 here is CASRPRQTSDLQETQYF. DNA of the CDR3: TGTGCCAGCAGACCACGCCAGACTAGCGACCTCCAAGAGACCCAGTACTTC.

The chain links TRBV5-8 to TRBJ2-5; D is uncertain. Germline assignment: CDR1 SGHTS and CDR2 YDEGEE. The ends were cut back, 4 bases at V and 1 base at J, with 20 bases in the middle. The CDR3 sequence is 17 residues long. CDR3 protein: CASSLGSTNVFQETQYF. The CDR3 nucleotides are TGTGCCAGCAGCCTGGGTTCGACGAACGTATTCCAAGAGACCCAGTACTTC.

This clonotype was seen ten or more times. The chain is built from TRBV6-1 and TRBJ2-2; no clear D gene. V lost 0 bases to trimming and J lost 1 base, with 12 bases between them. Germline V CDR1 and CDR2: MNHNS, SASEGT. The CDR3 covers 17 residues. CDR3 nucleotide sequence: TGTGCCAGCAGTGAAGCGGCTCGCTTAGTGAACACCGGGGAGCTGTTTTTT. The encoded protein is CASSEAARLVNTGELFF.

The V and J genes are TRBV19 and TRBJ2-3, with no clear D. Germline CDR1 is LNHDA and CDR2 is SQIVND (reference sequence). This CDR3 comprises 14 residues. The V gene lost 3 bases and the J gene lost 0 bases, with 7 bases spanning the gap. The CDR3 bases are TGTGCCAGTAGTATGACGGACAGCACAGATACGCAGTATTTT. It specifies CASSMTDSTDTQYF.

The chain has TRBV7-9 and TRBJ1-1, with a weak D call TRBD1 (5 bases). The germline V gene encodes CDR1 SEHNR and CDR2 FQNEAQ (reference sequence). V dropped 4 bases and J dropped 9 bases, with 12 bases sitting between them. This CDR3 has 12 residues. In nucleotides, the CDR3 is TGTGCCAGCAGCTCTGACAGCCTGAAAGCTTTCTTT. As protein: CASSSDSLKAFF.

The chain couples TRBV4-3 to TRBJ1-6; D unresolved. The CDR3 covers 15 residues. The germline CDR1 and CDR2 sequences are LGHNA and YSLEER. The V end lost 1 base, the J end lost 5 bases, and 9 bases lay between the germline ends. The CDR3 coding sequence is TGCGCCAGCAGCCAAGCTGATAGGAATAATTCACCCCTCCACTTT. This gives the protein CASSQADRNNSPLHF.